The T cell receptor beta chain described here comes from a study of cytomegalovirus exposure and HLA in healthy donors. Study overall: The roughly 670 first-cohort repertoires shared a platform with the 120 or so validation repertoires, as reported in a later analysis.

Method: immunoSEQ multiplex PCR; TCRdb's copy keeps in-frame clones and lacks some. The sample holds around 150,000 clones, about 90% seen once. As concerns this clone: Its antigen is currently unknown.

Per germline, CDR1 MGHRA and CDR2 YSYEKL. The CDR3 sequence is 15 residues long. Unmatched junction bases numbered 7, after V lost 4 bases and J lost 5 bases. General study results and limits: The classifier was said to identify cytomegalovirus status with high specificity and sensitivity.

The sample consisted of PBMCs. The receptor's source is a young woman in good health and CMV-seropositive. This sequence joins TRBV4-1 and TRBJ2-7; TRBD2 aligns across 11 bases. The CDR3 DNA reads as TGCGCCAGCAGCCTAACTAGCGGGAGTATCAACGAGCAGTACTTC. It yields the protein CASSLTSGSINEQYF.